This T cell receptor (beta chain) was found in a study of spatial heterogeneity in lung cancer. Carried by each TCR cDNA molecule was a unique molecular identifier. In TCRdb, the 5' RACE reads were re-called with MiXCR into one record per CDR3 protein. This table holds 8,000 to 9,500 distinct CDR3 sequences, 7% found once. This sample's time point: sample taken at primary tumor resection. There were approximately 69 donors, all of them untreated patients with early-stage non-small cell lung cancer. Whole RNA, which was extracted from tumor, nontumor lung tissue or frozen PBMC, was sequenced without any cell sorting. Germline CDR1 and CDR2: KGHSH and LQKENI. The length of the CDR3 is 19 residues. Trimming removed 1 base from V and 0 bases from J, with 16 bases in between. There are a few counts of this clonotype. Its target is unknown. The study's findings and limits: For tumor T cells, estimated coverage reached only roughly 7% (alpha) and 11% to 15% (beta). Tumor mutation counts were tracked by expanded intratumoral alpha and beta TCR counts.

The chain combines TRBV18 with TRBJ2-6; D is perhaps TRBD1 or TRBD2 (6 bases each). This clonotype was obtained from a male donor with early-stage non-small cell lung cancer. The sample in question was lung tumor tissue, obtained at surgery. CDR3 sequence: CASSPRGTPDNSGANVLTF. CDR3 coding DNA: TGTGCCAGCTCACCACGCGGGACACCCGATAACTCTGGGGCCAACGTCCTGACTTTC.